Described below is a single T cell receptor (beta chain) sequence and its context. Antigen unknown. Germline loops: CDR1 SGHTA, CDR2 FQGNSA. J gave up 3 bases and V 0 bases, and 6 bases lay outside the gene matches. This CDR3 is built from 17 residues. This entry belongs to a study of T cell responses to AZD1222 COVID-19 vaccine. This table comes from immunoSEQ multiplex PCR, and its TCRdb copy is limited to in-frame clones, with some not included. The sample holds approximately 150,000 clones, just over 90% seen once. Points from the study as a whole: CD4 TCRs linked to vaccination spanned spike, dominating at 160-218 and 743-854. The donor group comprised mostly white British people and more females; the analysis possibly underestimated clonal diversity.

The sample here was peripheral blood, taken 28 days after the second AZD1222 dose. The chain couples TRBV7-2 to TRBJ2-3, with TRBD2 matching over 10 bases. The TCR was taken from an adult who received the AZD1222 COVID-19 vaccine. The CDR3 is CASSLAGSGGYTDTQYF. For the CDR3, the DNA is TGTGCCAGCAGCTTAGCAGGTAGCGGGGGGTATACAGATACGCAGTATTTT.